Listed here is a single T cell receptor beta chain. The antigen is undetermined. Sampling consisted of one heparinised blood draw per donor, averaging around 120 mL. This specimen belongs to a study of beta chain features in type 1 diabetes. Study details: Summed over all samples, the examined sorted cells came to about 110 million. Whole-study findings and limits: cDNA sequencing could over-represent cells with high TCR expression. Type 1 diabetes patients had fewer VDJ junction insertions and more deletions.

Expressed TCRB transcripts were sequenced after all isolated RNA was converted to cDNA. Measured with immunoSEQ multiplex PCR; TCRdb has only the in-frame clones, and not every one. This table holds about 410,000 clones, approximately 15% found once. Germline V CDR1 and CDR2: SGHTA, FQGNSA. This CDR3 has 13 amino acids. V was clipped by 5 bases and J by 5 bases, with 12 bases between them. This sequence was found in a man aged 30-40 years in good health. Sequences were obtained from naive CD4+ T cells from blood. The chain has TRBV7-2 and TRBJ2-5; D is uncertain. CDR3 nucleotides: TGTGCCAGCAGCCCACGCCCGGGTGAGACCCAGTACTTC. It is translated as CASSPRPGETQYF.